This T cell receptor (beta chain) was found in a study of spatial heterogeneity in lung cancer. Study-level results: Tumors with more nonsynonymous mutations had more expanded intratumoral alpha and beta TCRs. Nonsynonymous mutation counts, ubiquitous and regional, were tracked by the respective counts of ubiquitous and regional expanded TCRs.

On each TCR cDNA molecule, a unique molecular identifier was present. TCRdb recomputed calls from the 5' RACE reads with MiXCR, one row per CDR3 protein. The repertoire has thousands of distinct CDR3 sequences, approximately 20% of them found once; the top ten carry approximately 12%. With respect to this clonotype: The target antigen is unknown.

The CDR3 is 16 residues long. CDR1 and CDR2 from the germline V gene are LNHDA and SQIVND (reference sequence). V shed 3 bases and J shed 8 bases, with 17 bases lying between them. Time point noted: sample taken at primary tumor resection. Donors were fewer than 90 untreated early-stage non-small cell lung cancer patients. Whole RNA came from tumor, nontumor lung or frozen PBMC and was sequenced without being sorted. This sample comprised lung tumor tissue, obtained at surgery. The origin of this receptor is a female donor with early-stage non-small cell lung cancer. The rearrangement uses TRBV19 and TRBJ1-6, with D possibly being TRBD1 (5 bases). The CDR3 loop reads CASSISARGGYSPLHF. Written as DNA, the CDR3 is TGTGCCAGTAGTATCTCAGCCCGGGGCGGTTATTCACCCCTCCACTTT.